The 20 T cell receptor beta chains in this list originate from one sample, sequenced in a study of shared clonotypes between healthy human individuals. In the naive CD8 group, cells lacked CD45RO and were positively selected for CCR7, so terminally differentiated effector memory CD45RA+ cells were left out. Repertoires were generated with immunoSEQ multiplex PCR, while TCRdb's copy carries only in-frame clones and drops some. The sample carries about 1,900,000 clones, about 94% recorded once. Sequencing was performed on naive CD8+ T cells sorted from blood. All receptors come from a man aged 18 to 30 in good health.

This chain links TRBV6-5 with TRBJ1-1; D is uncertain. CDR3 size: 16 residues. From germline, CDR1 is MNHEY and CDR2 SVGAGI. V was clipped by 2 bases and J by 1 base, with 14 bases between them. The CDR3, as DNA: TGTGCCAGCAGTTACCCCCAGCAAACTGGGAACACTGAAGCTTTCTTT. Translating it yields CASSYPQQTGNTEAFF.

Concerning this clone itself: The junction shows a germline mismatch at one end, possibly a read error. The chain joins TRBV6-5 to TRBJ1-6, with D perhaps TRBD1 (6 bases). This CDR3 is built from 13 residues. Germline loops: CDR1 MNHEY, CDR2 SVGAGI. CDR3 nucleotides: TGTGCCAGCGGTTACGGACAGAATTCACCCCTCCACTTT. As protein: CASGYGQNSPLHF.

The V call is TRBV6-6, the J call TRBJ2-5; D possibly corresponds to TRBD2 (5 bases). The CDR3 contains 13 residues. Germline CDR1 and CDR2: MNHNY and SVGAGI (reference sequence). V dropped 5 bases and J dropped 4 bases, with 11 bases sitting between them. The DNA for the CDR3 is TGTGCCAGCAGTCCCTGGGGAGCAGAGACCCAGTACTTC. It is translated as CASSPWGAETQYF.

V gene TRBV27 combines with J gene TRBJ1-1; 7 bases match TRBD1. The germline CDR1 and CDR2 sequences are MNHEY and SMNVEV (reference sequence). There are 15 residues in the CDR3. Trimming took 2 bases from V and 2 from J; bases not matched to a gene: 5. CDR3 protein: CASSLMQGGNTEAFF. CDR3 DNA: TGTGCCAGCAGTTTAATGCAAGGGGGCAACACTGAAGCTTTCTTT.

The chain has TRBV6-5 and TRBJ2-7, with TRBD2 matching over 8 bases. This CDR3 contains 15 residues. J lost 3 bases, V lost 1 base, and 5 bases had no gene match. From germline, CDR1 is MNHEY and CDR2 SVGAGI. CDR3 protein: CASSYLAGRGYEQYF. CDR3 nucleotide sequence: TGTGCCAGCAGTTACTTAGCCGGGAGGGGCTACGAGCAGTACTTC.

This clone has a single count. This rearrangement joins TRBV13 to TRBJ2-3; D not resolved. Germline V gene lookup returns CDR1 PRHDT and CDR2 FYEKMQ (reference sequence). V dropped 2 bases and J dropped 3 bases, with 6 bases sitting between them. This CDR3 contains 13 residues. The CDR3 here is CASSLTDTDTQYF. CDR3 nucleotide sequence: TGTGCCAGCAGCTTAACTGATACAGATACGCAGTATTTT.

V usage is TRBV9 and J usage is TRBJ1-5; D is uncertain. Germline V lookup: CDR1 SGDLS, CDR2 YYNGEE. V was shortened by 4 bases and J by 8 bases, with 22 bases between the two germline ends. The CDR3 runs 16 residues. CDR3 region: CASSPDTLAYCEPQHF. CDR3 coding DNA: TGTGCCAGCAGCCCGGATACCCTGGCCTATTGTGAGCCCCAGCATTTT.

This clone was observed a single time. The chain uses TRBV5-5 and TRBJ1-6, with TRBD1 matching 7 bases. Germline values: CDR1 SGHKS, CDR2 YYEKEE (reference sequence). CDR3 length: 14 amino acids. After removal of 1 base from V and 9 bases from J, the junction contained 4 bases not matched to a gene. The CDR3 here is CASSLTGEGSPLHF. CDR3 bases: TGTGCCAGCAGCTTGACAGGGGAAGGTTCACCCCTCCACTTT.

The rearrangement joins TRBV27 to TRBJ2-3; D tentatively fits TRBD1 or TRBD2 (5 bases each). V lost 3 bases and J 4 bases, leaving 17 bases between the germline ends. Per germline, CDR1 MNHEY and CDR2 SMNVEV (reference sequence). This CDR3 comprises 16 residues. CDR3 sequence (DNA): TGTGCCAGCAGTTTCGGGGCTAGCCCCTATGCAGATACGCAGTATTTT. This codes for CASSFGASPYADTQYF.

The rearrangement uses TRBV5-5 and TRBJ1-1; 8 positions match TRBD1. Trimming cost V 4 bases and J 6 bases; bases outside gene matches: 2. This CDR3 is built from 12 residues. The germline CDR1 and CDR2 sequences are SGHKS and YYEKEE (reference sequence). CDR3 loop: CASSQGAAEAFF. CDR3 nucleotide sequence: TGTGCCAGCAGCCAGGGGGCGGCTGAAGCTTTCTTT.

Notes on this clone: Mismatch with germline at one junction end may stem from a read error. The rearrangement uses TRBV5-5 and TRBJ2-3; perhaps TRBD2 as D (5 bases). Germline CDR1 SGHKS, CDR2 YYEKEE (reference sequence). The CDR3 contains 13 residues. CDR3 DNA: TGTGCCAGCAGCTGGGATTGGACGGGAACGCAGTGTTTT. Its protein product is CASSWDWTGTQCF.

V usage is TRBV7-2 and J usage is TRBJ1-1; unclear D gene. There are 16 residues in the CDR3. Trimming stripped 0 bases from V and 0 bases from J, with 11 bases between. Germline assignment: CDR1 SGHTA and CDR2 FQGNSA. The CDR3 nucleotides are TGTGCCAGCAGCTTAGCGCTATCGGCCCTGAACACTGAAGCTTTCTTT. This gives the protein CASSLALSALNTEAFF.

This chain uses TRBV27 with TRBJ2-5; D is uncertain. Germline values: CDR1 MNHEY, CDR2 SMNVEV (reference sequence). Trimming removed 3 bases from V and 3 bases from J, with 8 bases in between. The length of the CDR3 is 13 residues. CDR3 sequence: CASSFDGEETQYF. The CDR3 coding sequence is TGTGCCAGCAGTTTCGATGGAGAAGAGACCCAGTACTTC.

The V gene is TRBV10-2, the J gene TRBJ2-3; 16 bases are a match to TRBD2. CDR1 and CDR2 from the germline V gene are WSHSY and SAAADI. Trimming at V came to 6 bases and at J to 4 bases, leaving 10 bases not matched to a gene. The CDR3 loop spans 18 amino acids. This CDR3 is CASRSGTSGGAGADTQYF. CDR3 nucleotide sequence: TGCGCCAGCAGATCGGGGACTAGCGGGGGGGCCGGTGCAGATACGCAGTATTTT.

CDR3: CAITPGQNSYEQYF. CDR3 sequence (DNA): TGTGCCATTACCCCGGGACAGAACTCCTACGAGCAGTACTTC. The chain couples TRBV28 to TRBJ2-7; TRBD1 matches 7 bases. The CDR3 has 14 residues. The V gene's germline CDR1 is MDHEN and CDR2 SYDVKM. With 10 bases clipped from V and 0 bases from J, the junction kept 9 bases outside the gene matches.

Regarding this clone: The sample holds other DNA sequences that translate to the same CDR3. The rearrangement uses TRBV5-1 and TRBJ2-1, with TRBD2 matching over 7 bases. Looked up from germline, CDR1 is SGHRS and CDR2 is YFSETQ. J lost 2 bases, V lost 0 bases, and 2 bases had no gene match. The CDR3 has 15 amino acids. The CDR3 DNA reads TGCGCCAGCAGCTTGGTCGGGGGGACCTACAATGAGCAGTTCTTC. This sequence encodes CASSLVGGTYNEQFF.

J is TRBJ1-2 and V is TRBV5-1, with no clear D. CDR3 length equals 12 residues. The germline CDR1 and CDR2 sequences are SGHRS and YFSETQ. Trimming took off 0 bases at V and 5 bases at J, with 5 bases between the two ends. CDR3 region: CASSLEAYGYTF. In DNA, the CDR3 is TGCGCCAGCAGCTTGGAGGCGTATGGCTACACCTTC.

This sequence joins TRBV7-9 and TRBJ2-6; a possible D gene is TRBD1 (6 bases). The CDR3 runs 15 residues. The germline CDR1 and CDR2 sequences are SEHNR and FQNEAQ (reference sequence). The germline V and J ends were trimmed by 3 bases and 1 base, with 7 bases remaining between them. The DNA for the CDR3 is TGTGCCAGCAGCTTTACAGGGTCTGGGGCCAACGTCCTGACTTTC. This translates into CASSFTGSGANVLTF. Based on the CDR3 plus reference TRBV7-9 and TRBJ2-6, the full variable domain is DTGVSQNPRHKITKRGQNVTFRCDPISEHNRLYWYRQTLGQGPEFLTYFQNEAQLEKSRLLSDRFSAERPKGSFSTLEIQRTEQGDSAMYLCASSFTGSGANVLTFGAGSRLTVL.

The chain carries TRBV5-6 and TRBJ2-7; no clear D. The CDR3 has 12 residues. CDR1 and CDR2 (germline): SGHDT, YYEEEE. V was clipped by 1 base and J by 7 bases, with 9 bases between them. The DNA of the CDR3 is TGTGCCAGCAGCTTGTCAACTTCAGAGCAGTACTTC. Translation gives CASSLSTSEQYF.

J is TRBJ2-7 and V is TRBV7-2; TRBD2 aligns across 10 bases. The CDR3 contains 15 residues. The V gene's germline CDR1 is SGHTA and CDR2 FQGNSA. Unmatched junction bases numbered 6, after V lost 5 bases and J lost 2 bases. The DNA of the CDR3 is TGTGCCAGCAGCGACCTAGCGGGAGCCACCTACGAGCAGTACTTC. Its protein is CASSDLAGATYEQYF. The full variable domain, completed using reference TRBV7-2 and TRBJ2-7, is GAGVSQSPSNKVTEKGKDVELRCDPISGHTALYWYRQSLGQGLEFLIYFQGNSAPDKSGLPSDRFSAERTGGSVSTLTIQRTQQEDSAVYLCASSDLAGATYEQYFGPGTRLTVT.